The clone carrying this TCR beta chain is a singleton in its sample. Its specificity is unknown. The data were taken from a study of siplizumab effects on memory and regulatory T cells. Overall study findings and caveats: Naive or memory phenotype was unassignable for roughly 75-97% of proliferating CD4+ or CD8+ clones. Among alloreactive clones, only a minor fraction mapped to unstimulated subsets. The study did not confirm that proliferating Tregs from siplizumab cultures were suppressive.

This table comes from immunoSEQ multiplex PCR, and its TCRdb copy is limited to in-frame clones, with some not included. The data contain under 95,000 clones, 85% to 95% of them singletons. This clonotype was obtained from a human donor in good health. The sequenced sample was non-Treg CD4+ T cells sorted from blood.

Here the CDR3 DNA reads TGCGCCAGCAGCCTCGGGACTAATTACGAGCAGTACTTC. Its translation: CASSLGTNYEQYF. This chain connects TRBV5-1 to TRBJ2-7; TRBD2 aligns across 7 bases. The CDR3 has 13 residues. Germline lookup yields CDR1 SGHRS and CDR2 YFSETQ. Germline trimming cut 4 bases from V and 4 bases from J; bases unmatched to any gene: 5.